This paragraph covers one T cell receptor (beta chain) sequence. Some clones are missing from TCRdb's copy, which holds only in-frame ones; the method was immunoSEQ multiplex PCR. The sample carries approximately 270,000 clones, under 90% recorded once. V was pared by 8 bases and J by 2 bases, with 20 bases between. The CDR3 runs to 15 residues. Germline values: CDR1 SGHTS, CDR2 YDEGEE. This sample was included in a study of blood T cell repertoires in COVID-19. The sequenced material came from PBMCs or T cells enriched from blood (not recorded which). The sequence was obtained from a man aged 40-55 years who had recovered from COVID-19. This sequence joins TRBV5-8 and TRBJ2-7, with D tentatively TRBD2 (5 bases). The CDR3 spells CASGLHPGHAYEQYF. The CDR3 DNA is TGTGCCAGTGGACTCCATCCCGGGCACGCCTACGAGCAGTACTTC.